The clone carrying this T cell receptor (beta chain) was counted once. The data are from a study of cytomegalovirus exposure and HLA in healthy donors. The PCR made use of 60 Vbeta and 13 Jbeta primers. Repertoires were generated with immunoSEQ multiplex PCR, while TCRdb's copy carries only in-frame clones and drops some. The sample carries 120,000 or so clones, under 80% recorded once. The receptor comes from a middle-aged man in good health and CMV-seropositive. The sample consisted of PBMCs.

CDR3 region: CASRGSGDYEQYF. CDR3 bases: TGTGCCAGCAGGGGGTCGGGAGACTACGAGCAGTACTTC. The chain joins TRBV28 to TRBJ2-7; tentatively, D is TRBD2 (6 bases). Trimming took off 6 bases at V and 3 bases at J, with 12 bases between the two ends. CDR3 length: 13 amino acids. The germline V gene has CDR1 MDHEN and CDR2 SYDVKM.